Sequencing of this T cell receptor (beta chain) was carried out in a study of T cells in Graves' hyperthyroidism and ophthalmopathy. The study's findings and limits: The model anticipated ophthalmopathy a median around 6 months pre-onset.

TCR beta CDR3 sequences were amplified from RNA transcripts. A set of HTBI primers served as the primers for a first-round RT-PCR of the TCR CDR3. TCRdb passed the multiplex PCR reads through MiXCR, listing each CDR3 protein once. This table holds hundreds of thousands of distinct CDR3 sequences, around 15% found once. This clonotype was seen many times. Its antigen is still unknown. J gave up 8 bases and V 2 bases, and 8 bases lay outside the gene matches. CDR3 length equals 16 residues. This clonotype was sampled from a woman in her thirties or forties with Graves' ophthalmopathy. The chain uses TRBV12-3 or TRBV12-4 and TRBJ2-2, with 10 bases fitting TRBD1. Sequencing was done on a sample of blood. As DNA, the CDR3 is TGTGCCAGCAGTTTATTGGGACAGGGGACGCGGGGGGAGCTGTTTTTT. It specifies CASSLLGQGTRGELFF.